Below are 5 T cell receptor beta chains sequenced from a single sample in a study of blood T cell repertoires in COVID-19 (dated by TCRdb to the early 2020s). Library construction relied on the immunoSEQ multiplex PCR assay. The source is immuneACCESS, and TCRdb retained only in-frame sequences with V and J called. Part of the clones is not carried over; for the studies checked, unresolved V genes explain less than half of this, and the remainder is unexplained. The sample records fewer than 250,000 clones, 80% to 90% of which are singletons. Under 15% of the sample comes from the top ten. The material sequenced was PBMCs or T cells enriched from blood (not recorded which). These receptors were obtained from a woman in her forties or fifties with acute COVID-19.

This clone was seen a single time. The chain recombines TRBV7-6 with TRBJ2-5, with TRBD2 as a possible D gene (5 bases). Trimming left V 1 base short and J 4 bases short, with 10 bases between. The CDR3 is 14 residues long. Germline CDR1 reads SGHVS; CDR2 reads FNYEAQ. The DNA of the CDR3 is TGTGCCAGCAGCTTAGGTTCTAGCCGAGAGACCCAGTACTTC. It translates to CASSLGSSRETQYF.

The chain recombines TRBV28 with TRBJ2-3, with 7 bases aligning to TRBD1. V gave up 2 bases and J gave up 6 bases; unmatched junction bases: 11. Germline CDR1 is MDHEN and CDR2 is SYDVKM. The CDR3 totals 16 residues. CDR3 protein: CASSLERDRVVDTQYF. CDR3 coding DNA: TGTGCCAGCAGTTTAGAGAGGGACAGAGTCGTCGATACGCAGTATTTT.

In its sample, this clone was seen a few times. The V and J genes are TRBV28 and TRBJ1-2; 9 bases map to TRBD1. The CDR3 is made up of 13 amino acids. Germline lookup yields CDR1 MDHEN and CDR2 SYDVKM. V trimming: 5 bases; J trimming: 6 bases; junction bases outside the gene matches: 4. This CDR3 is CASSQNRGHGYTF. The DNA for the CDR3 is TGTGCCAGCAGTCAAAACAGGGGGCATGGCTACACCTTC.

The chain employs TRBV10-2 and TRBJ1-1, with D maybe TRBD1 (5 bases). Trimming left V 5 bases short and J 5 bases short, with 12 bases between. From germline, CDR1 is WSHSY and CDR2 SAAADI. The CDR3 loop spans 13 amino acids. For the CDR3, the DNA is TGCGCCAGCAGTTACGGGGGGGGAACTGAAGCTTTCTTT. As protein: CASSYGGGTEAFF.

This chain connects TRBV2 to TRBJ2-1; D is possibly TRBD2 (6 bases). Per the germline V gene, CDR1 is SNHLY and CDR2 is FYNNEI. The CDR3 length is 15 residues. V lost 5 bases and J lost 6, with 17 bases in between. This CDR3 reads CASSPRDGAANEQFF. The CDR3 nucleotides are TGTGCCAGCAGTCCGCGGGACGGTGCCGCCAATGAGCAGTTCTTC.